The rows below give T cell receptor beta chains drawn from one sample of a study of T cells in Graves' hyperthyroidism and ophthalmopathy. TCRdb independently ran MiXCR on the multiplex PCR reads; one entry per CDR3 protein. The data contain roughly 700,000 distinct CDR3 sequences, 14% of them seen just once; the ten biggest clones take up 9.5% to 13%. Sequenced input: blood. The source of these receptors is a woman in her late teens or twenties with Graves' hyperthyroidism. CDR3s include the opening cysteine and the closing phenylalanine or tryptophan. A D gene is named only where the DNA matches it firmly. Some rows have no size entry. The others give once, few or many, or a class for an expanded clone.

cdr3_aa cdr3_nt j_call v_call clone_size d_call cdr3_length
CASGLITGTGAFEQYF TGTGCTAGTGGTTTGATTACCGGGACAGGGGCTTTCGAGCAGTACTTC TRBJ2-7 TRBV12-5 NA TRBD1 16
CAIGDRDKNEKLFF TGTGCCATCGGGGACAGGGACAAGAATGAAAAACTGTTTTTT TRBJ1-4 TRBV10-3 many TRBD1 14
CASSYSRGTSQPQHF TGTGCCAGCAGTTACTCGAGGGGAACTAGTCAGCCCCAGCATTTT TRBJ1-5 TRBV6-2/TRBV6-3 NA NA 15
CASSHGLAGGKTDTQYF TGTGCCAGCAGTCACGGACTAGCGGGAGGGAAGACAGATACGCAGTATTTT TRBJ2-3 TRBV28 NA TRBD2 17
CASSPRTHGTQYF TGTGCCAGCAGTCCTCGTACCCACGGGACCCAGTACTTC TRBJ2-5 TRBV27 NA NA 13
CASSLDVLAGETQYF TGTGCCAGCAGCTTAGACGTCCTAGCGGGAGAGACCCAGTACTTC TRBJ2-5 TRBV7-2 few TRBD2 15
CASSGANTEAFF TGCGCCAGCAGTGGGGCGAACACTGAAGCTTTCTTT TRBJ1-1 TRBV5-1 many NA 12
CASSFVARTGGDTEAFF TGTGCCAGCAGCTTCGTCGCCAGGACAGGAGGGGACACTGAAGCTTTCTTT TRBJ1-1 TRBV7-9 many TRBD1 17
CASSARQGRNTEAFF TGTGCCAGCAGTGCTCGACAGGGAAGGAACACTGAAGCTTTCTTT TRBJ1-1 TRBV2 many TRBD1 15
CASSALRTGLKITGELFF TGTGCCAGCAGCGCGTTACGGACAGGGCTTAAGATCACCGGGGAGCTGTTTTTT TRBJ2-2 TRBV27 NA TRBD1 18
CASSPGTGPNYEQYF TGTGCCAGCTCACCCGGGACAGGGCCCAACTACGAGCAGTACTTC TRBJ2-7 TRBV18 many TRBD1 15
CASSLGQGVGTQYF TGCGCCAGCAGCTTGGGGCAGGGTGTTGGTACGCAGTATTTT TRBJ2-3 TRBV5-1 many NA 14
CASSLPYLGWVSEQFF TGTGCCAGCAGTTTACCCTACCTCGGCTGGGTGTCTGAGCAGTTCTTC TRBJ2-1 TRBV28 NA NA 16
CASSLAPLENNEQFF TGTGCCAGCAGTTTAGCCCCGTTGGAGAATAATGAGCAGTTCTTC TRBJ2-1 TRBV28 many NA 15
CASSLGQGEYNEQFF TGCGCCAGCAGCCTTGGACAGGGGGAATACAATGAGCAGTTCTTC TRBJ2-1 TRBV4-1 NA TRBD1 15
CATSDLRGGETQYF TGTGCCACCAGTGATTTAAGGGGAGGAGAGACCCAGTACTTC TRBJ2-5 TRBV24-1 few NA 14
CASSLTSGSRVDEQFF TGTGCCAGCAGCTTGACTAGCGGGAGTCGGGTCGATGAGCAGTTCTTC TRBJ2-1 TRBV6-1 NA TRBD2 16
CASSYSRRGTGWARGPSPLHF TGTGCCAGCAGTTACTCTCGCCGAGGGACAGGGTGGGCCCGGGGGCCATCACCCCTCCACTTT TRBJ1-6 TRBV6-2/TRBV6-3 few TRBD1 21
CASSPPRGLNTEAFF TGTGCCAGCAGTCCTCCCCGAGGCTTGAACACTGAAGCTTTCTTT TRBJ1-1 TRBV28 many NA 15
CSASRGALWNLKEGDTQHF TGCAGTGCTAGCCGCGGCGCCCTATGGAACCTCAAAGAGGGAGATACGCAGCATTTT TRBJ1-5 TRBV20-1 NA NA 19
CAISESGGRAFNEQFF TGTGCCATCAGTGAGTCTGGCGGGAGGGCCTTCAATGAGCAGTTCTTC TRBJ2-1 TRBV10-3 NA TRBD2 16
CASSQEAGEGSPLHF TGCGCCAGCAGCCAAGAGGCAGGGGAGGGTTCACCCCTCCACTTT TRBJ1-6 TRBV4-3 NA NA 15
CSARDPTGGPNEKLFF TGCAGTGCTAGAGACCCAACAGGGGGTCCTAATGAAAAACTGTTTTTT TRBJ1-4 TRBV20-1 few TRBD1 16
CASSLLGLAGQSSYEQYF TGTGCCAGCAGTTTACTTGGACTAGCGGGCCAAAGCTCCTACGAGCAGTACTTC TRBJ2-7 TRBV12-3/TRBV12-4 NA TRBD2 18
CASSDGTGGNEQYF TGCGCCAGCAGCGACGGGACAGGGGGCAACGAGCAGTACTTC TRBJ2-7 TRBV4-1 NA TRBD1 14
CAISSHLNYGYTF TGTGCCATCAGCAGTCACCTTAACTATGGCTACACCTTC TRBJ1-2 TRBV10-3 NA NA 13
CASSESGLSQPQHF TGTGCCAGCAGTGAAAGTGGTCTGTCTCAGCCCCAGCATTTT TRBJ1-5 TRBV2 many NA 14
CASTILAGGKNEQFF TGTGCCAGCACCATACTAGCGGGAGGGAAAAATGAGCAGTTCTTC TRBJ2-1 TRBV6-2/TRBV6-3 many TRBD2 15
CASSLGTVYNEKLFF TGTGCCAGCAGCTTAGGGACAGTCTATAATGAAAAACTGTTTTTT TRBJ1-4 TRBV7-2 few NA 15
CSAEPLGQGNTEAFF TGCAGTGCTGAACCCCTGGGACAGGGGAACACTGAAGCTTTCTTT TRBJ1-1 TRBV20-1 many TRBD1 15
CASSQDRINTEAFF TGTGCCAGCAGCCAAGATCGGATCAACACTGAAGCTTTCTTT TRBJ1-1 TRBV3-1 many NA 14
CASSQDPSFNYGYTF TGCGCCAGCAGCCAAGACCCCAGCTTTAACTATGGCTACACCTTC TRBJ1-2 TRBV4-3 NA NA 15
CASSYRGLSKKTQYF TGTGCCAGCAGTTATAGGGGACTCAGTAAGAAGACCCAGTACTTC TRBJ2-5 TRBV28 NA NA 15
CASSRRTYSPTGPQHF TGTGCCAGCAGCCGTCGGACCTACTCCCCGACAGGGCCCCAGCATTTT TRBJ1-5 TRBV7-9 NA NA 16
CASRVDRGLQPQHF TGTGCCAGCAGAGTGGACAGGGGACTCCAGCCCCAGCATTTT TRBJ1-5 TRBV2 many TRBD1 14
CASSLMAGGFTDTQYF TGCGCCAGCAGCTTAATGGCAGGGGGCTTCACAGATACGCAGTATTTT TRBJ2-3 TRBV5-1 few TRBD1 16
CSVGGVRGLYEQYF TGCAGCGTTGGAGGAGTGCGGGGCCTCTACGAGCAGTACTTC TRBJ2-7 TRBV29-1 few NA 14
CASSQTSGFYEQYF TGTGCCAGCAGCCAGACTAGCGGATTCTACGAGCAGTACTTC TRBJ2-7 TRBV7-9 NA TRBD2 14
CSAQGASGYTF TGCAGCGCCCAGGGGGCGAGTGGCTACACCTTC TRBJ1-2 TRBV29-1 NA TRBD1 11